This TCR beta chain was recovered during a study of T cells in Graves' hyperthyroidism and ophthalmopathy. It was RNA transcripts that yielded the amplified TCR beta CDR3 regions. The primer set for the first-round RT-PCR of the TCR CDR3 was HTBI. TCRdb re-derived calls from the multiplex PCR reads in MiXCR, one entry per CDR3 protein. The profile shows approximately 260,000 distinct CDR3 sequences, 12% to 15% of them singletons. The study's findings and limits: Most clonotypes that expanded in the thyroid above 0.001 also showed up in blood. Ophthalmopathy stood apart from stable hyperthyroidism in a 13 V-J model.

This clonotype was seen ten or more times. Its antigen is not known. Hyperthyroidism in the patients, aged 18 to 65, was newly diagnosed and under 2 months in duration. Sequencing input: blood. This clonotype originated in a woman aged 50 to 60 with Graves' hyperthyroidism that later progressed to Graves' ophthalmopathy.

The DNA for the CDR3 is TGTGCCAGCAGCCGGGCCTTTAGCGGTAACTACGAGCAGTACTTC. Translating gives CASSRAFSGNYEQYF. The chain uses TRBV7-9 and TRBJ2-7, with D possibly being TRBD2 (6 bases). Germline V gives CDR1 SEHNR, CDR2 FQNEAQ (reference sequence). The V gene lost 5 bases and the J gene lost 3 bases, with 17 bases spanning the gap. The CDR3 has 15 residues.